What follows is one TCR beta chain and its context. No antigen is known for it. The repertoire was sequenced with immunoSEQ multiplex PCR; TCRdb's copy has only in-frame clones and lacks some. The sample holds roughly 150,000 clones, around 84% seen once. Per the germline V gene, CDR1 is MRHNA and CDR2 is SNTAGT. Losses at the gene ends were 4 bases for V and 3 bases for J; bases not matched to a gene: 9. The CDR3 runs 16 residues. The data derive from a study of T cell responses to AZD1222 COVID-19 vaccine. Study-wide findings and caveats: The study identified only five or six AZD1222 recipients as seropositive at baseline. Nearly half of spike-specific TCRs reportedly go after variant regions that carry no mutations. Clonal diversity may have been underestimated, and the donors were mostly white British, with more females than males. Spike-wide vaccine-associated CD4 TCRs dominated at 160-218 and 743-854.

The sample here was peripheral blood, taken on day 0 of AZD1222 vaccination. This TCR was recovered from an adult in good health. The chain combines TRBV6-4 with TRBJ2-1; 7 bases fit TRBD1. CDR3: CASSAQRQGFYNEQFF. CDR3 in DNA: TGTGCCAGCAGTGCCCAAAGACAGGGTTTCTACAATGAGCAGTTCTTC.